This T cell receptor beta chain was captured by sequencing in a study of blood T cell repertoires in COVID-19. Whole-study context: Samples came from the United States, Italy and Spain, spanning acute and convalescent COVID-19.

Clinical history as reported by participants underpinned cohort assignment. Original data processing: Amplified reference gene primers provided the basis for estimating nucleated cell counts. Only in-frame clones appear in the TCRdb table, and some are missing; sequencing was by immunoSEQ multiplex PCR. That table gives V, J and clone size, and the DNA gave D and trimming. This sample yields a few hundred thousand clones, of which about 86% are seen a single time; 3.4% belongs to the top ten. The V gene's germline CDR1 is LGHDT and CDR2 YNNKEL (reference sequence). The CDR3 is 16 residues long. Trimming cost V 1 base and J 5 bases; bases outside gene matches: 4.

This receptor was taken from a man aged 50-60 years who had recovered from COVID-19. Input material: PBMCs or T cells enriched from blood (not recorded which). The chain has TRBV3-1 (or the pseudogene TRBV3-2) and TRBJ2-1; TRBD2 aligns across 11 bases. The CDR3 coding sequence is TGTGCCAGCAGCCAAGGGGCTAGCGGGAGGCACAATGAGCAGTTCTTC. Translated: CASSQGASGRHNEQFF.